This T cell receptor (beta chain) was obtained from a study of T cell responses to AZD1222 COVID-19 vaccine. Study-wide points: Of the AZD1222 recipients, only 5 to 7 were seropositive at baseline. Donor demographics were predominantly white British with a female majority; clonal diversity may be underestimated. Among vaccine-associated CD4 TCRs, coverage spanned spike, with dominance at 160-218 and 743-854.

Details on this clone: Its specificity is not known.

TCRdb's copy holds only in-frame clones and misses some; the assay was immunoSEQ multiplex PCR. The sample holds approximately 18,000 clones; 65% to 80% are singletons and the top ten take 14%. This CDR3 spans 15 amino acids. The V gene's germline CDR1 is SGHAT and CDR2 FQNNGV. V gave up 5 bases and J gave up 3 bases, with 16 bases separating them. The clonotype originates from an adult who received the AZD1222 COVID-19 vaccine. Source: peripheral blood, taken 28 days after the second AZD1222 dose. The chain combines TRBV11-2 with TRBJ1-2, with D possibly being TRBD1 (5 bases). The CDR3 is CASSPLRGNDYGYTF. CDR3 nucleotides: TGTGCCAGCAGCCCCCTCCGGGGGAATGACTATGGCTACACCTTC. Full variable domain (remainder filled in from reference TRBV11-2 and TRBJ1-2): EAGVAQSPRYKIIEKRQSVAFWCNPISGHATLYWYQQILGQGPKLLIQFQNNGVVDDSQLPKDRFSAERLKGVDSTLKIQPAKLEDSAVYLCASSPLRGNDYGYTFGSGTRLTVV.